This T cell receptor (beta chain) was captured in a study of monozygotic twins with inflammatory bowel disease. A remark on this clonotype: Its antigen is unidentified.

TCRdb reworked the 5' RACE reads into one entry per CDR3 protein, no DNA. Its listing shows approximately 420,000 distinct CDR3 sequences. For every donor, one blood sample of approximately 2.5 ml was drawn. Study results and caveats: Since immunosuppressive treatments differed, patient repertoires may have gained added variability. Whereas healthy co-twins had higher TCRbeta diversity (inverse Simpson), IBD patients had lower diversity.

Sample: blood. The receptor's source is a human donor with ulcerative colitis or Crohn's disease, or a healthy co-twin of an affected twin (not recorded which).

CDR3 sequence: CATSDPGNQPQHF. The chain joins TRBV24-1 to TRBJ1-5; TCRdb reports TRBD1, a call that lacks DNA to check it against. CDR3 length: 13 amino acids. Germline values: CDR1 KGHDR, CDR2 SFDVKD.